This T cell receptor beta chain was sequenced during a study of human T cells and chemical hapten exposure. As for the study in general: Per-sample TCR yields varied mainly from small pooled library volume differences.

Trimming cost V 7 bases and J 5 bases, with 20 bases left between them. The length of the CDR3 is 15 residues. CDR1 is MDHEN, CDR2 SYDVKM, per germline. This sample's time point: pre-sensitization, week 0. Described treatment: therapeutic diphenylcyclopropenone sensitization with weekly scalp DPC. TCRdb reprocessed the RACE reads via MiXCR and lists one record per CDR3 protein. The sample yields 300,000 to 400,000 distinct CDR3 sequences, 4% to 6% seen once. The receptor was isolated from a woman aged 50 to 65 with alopecia areata. Some clones in this sample may be carry-over from other donors' samples. Sequences were derived from whole blood, sampled in connection with sensitization to the hapten diphenylcyclopropenone (DPC). The rearrangement uses TRBV28 and TRBJ1-1; D is possibly TRBD1 (5 bases). CDR3 nucleotides: TGTGCCAGCACCCTAACCGGGGCCACGGGAACTGAAGCTTTCTTT. Protein sequence: CASTLTGATGTEAFF.